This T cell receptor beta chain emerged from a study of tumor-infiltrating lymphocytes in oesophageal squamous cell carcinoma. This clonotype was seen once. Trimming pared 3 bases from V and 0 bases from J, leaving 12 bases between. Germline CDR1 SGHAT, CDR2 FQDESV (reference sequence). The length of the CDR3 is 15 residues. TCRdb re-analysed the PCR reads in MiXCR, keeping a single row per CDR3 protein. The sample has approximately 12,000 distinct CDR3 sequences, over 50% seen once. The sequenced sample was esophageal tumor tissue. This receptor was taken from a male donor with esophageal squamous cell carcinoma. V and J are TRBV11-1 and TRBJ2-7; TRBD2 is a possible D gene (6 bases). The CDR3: CASSFLATTSYEQYF. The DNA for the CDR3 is TGTGCCAGCAGCTTCCTAGCGACTACCTCCTACGAGCAGTACTTC. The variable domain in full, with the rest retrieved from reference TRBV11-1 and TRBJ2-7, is EAEVAQSPRYKITEKSQAVAFWCDPISGHATLYWYRQILGQGPELLVQFQDESVVDDSQLPKDRFSAERLKGVDSTLKIQPAELGDSAMYLCASSFLATTSYEQYFGPGTRLTVT.